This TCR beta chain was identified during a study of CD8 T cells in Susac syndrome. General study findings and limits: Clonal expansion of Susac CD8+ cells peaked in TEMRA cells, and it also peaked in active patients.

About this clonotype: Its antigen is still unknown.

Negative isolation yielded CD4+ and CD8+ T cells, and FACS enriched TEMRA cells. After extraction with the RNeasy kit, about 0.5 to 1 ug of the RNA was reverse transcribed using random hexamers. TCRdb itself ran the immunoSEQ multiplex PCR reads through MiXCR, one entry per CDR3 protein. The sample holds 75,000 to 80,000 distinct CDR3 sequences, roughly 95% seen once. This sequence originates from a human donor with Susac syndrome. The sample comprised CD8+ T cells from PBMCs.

CDR3 coding DNA: TGTGCCAGCAAAAGGGGTGATGGCTACACCTTC. This codes for CASKRGDGYTF. The V call is TRBV9, the J call TRBJ1-2; D might be TRBD1 (5 bases). Germline CDR1 reads SGDLS; CDR2 reads YYNGEE. Trimming took off 6 bases at V and 6 bases at J, with 9 bases between the two ends. The CDR3 covers 11 residues.